A single sample gave rise to the 30 T cell receptor beta chains below, sequenced in a study of cytomegalovirus exposure and HLA in healthy donors (dated by TCRdb to about 2017). Library method: the immunoSEQ multiplex PCR assay. Drawn from immuneACCESS, this table holds only the in-frame rearrangements with V and J called that TCRdb kept. Clones are partly lost; checked studies trace under half to an unresolved V gene and leave the rest unexplained. Counted in this sample were 90,000 to 150,000 clones; roughly 82% of them appeared once. The top ten hold around 5.1% of the sample. Sample: PBMCs. The receptors were sampled from a man between 18 and 35 years old in good health and CMV-seronegative.

The V and J genes are TRBV6-1 and TRBJ2-1; D uncertain. Germline-derived CDR1 and CDR2 are MNHNS and SASEGT. The CDR3 has 14 amino acids. Between the trimmed V and J ends, which lost 4 bases and 0 bases, there was a span of 7 bases. Here the CDR3 DNA reads TGTGCCAGCAGTGCGCAGGACTCCTACAATGAGCAGTTCTTC. It translates to CASSAQDSYNEQFF.

The chain recombines TRBV5-1 with TRBJ2-7, with TRBD1 matching 7 bases. The CDR3 runs 13 residues. Germline CDR1 and CDR2: SGHRS and YFSETQ. V was pared by 3 bases and J by 1 base, with 1 base of the junction left unmatched. The CDR3 sequence: CASSSTGSYEQYF. As DNA, the CDR3 is TGCGCCAGCAGCTCGACAGGGTCCTACGAGCAGTACTTC.

This chain links TRBV25-1 with TRBJ1-2; a possible D gene is TRBD1 (6 bases). The CDR3 spans 16 residues. Trimming took 4 bases from V and 4 from J, leaving 19 bases between them. CDR1 is MGHDK and CDR2 is SYGVNS in the germline V gene. The DNA for the CDR3 is TGTGCCAGCAGTGCCAACGGGGGGCGCGGACTCTATGGCTACACCTTC. It yields the protein CASSANGGRGLYGYTF.

This clone was picked up one time. This sequence joins TRBV4-1 and TRBJ2-3, with TRBD2 matching 11 bases. CDR3 length equals 15 residues. Trimming cost V 4 bases and J 2 bases; bases outside gene matches: 2. CDR1 and CDR2 (germline): MGHRA, YSYEKL. CDR3 protein: CASSLGLAVTDTQYF. DNA of the CDR3: TGCGCCAGCAGCCTGGGACTAGCGGTCACAGATACGCAGTATTTT.

The genes are TRBV7-6 and TRBJ2-1; 7 positions agree with TRBD1. The CDR3 runs to 16 residues. Per the germline V gene, CDR1 is SGHVS and CDR2 is FNYEAQ. Germline trimming cut 2 bases from V and 4 bases from J; bases unmatched to any gene: 8. DNA for the CDR3: TGTGCCAGCAGCTTAACCCCGGGACAGAGATACAATGAGCAGTTCTTC. Translated, it gives CASSLTPGQRYNEQFF.

The gene calls are TRBV6-1 and TRBJ2-3; D not certain. Trimming took off 5 bases at V and 6 bases at J, with 9 bases between the two ends. Germline V gene lookup returns CDR1 MNHNS and CDR2 SASEGT. The CDR3 runs to 12 residues. In nucleotides, the CDR3 is TGTGCCAGCAGTTTCGGTCGTGATACGCAGTATTTT. Translating gives CASSFGRDTQYF.

The chain is built from TRBV7-9 and TRBJ1-6; tentatively, D is TRBD1 (6 bases). V lost 4 bases and J lost 9, with 16 bases in between. From germline, CDR1 is SEHNR and CDR2 FQNEAQ (reference sequence). This CDR3 comprises 15 residues. The CDR3: CASSSSGGGGSPLHF. DNA of the CDR3: TGTGCCAGCAGCTCCTCGGGGGGGGGCGGTTCACCCCTCCACTTT.

V usage is TRBV7-6 and J usage is TRBJ1-4; 9 positions match TRBD1. CDR1 is SGHVS and CDR2 is FNYEAQ in the germline V gene. The CDR3 runs to 16 residues. J lost 7 bases, V lost 3 bases, and 9 bases had no gene match. CDR3 nucleotide sequence: TGTGCCAGCAGCTTGGGGGGACAGGGAAACAGTGAAAAACTGTTTTTT. It specifies CASSLGGQGNSEKLFF.

The genes are TRBV2 and TRBJ2-1; D gene ambiguous. Germline loops: CDR1 SNHLY, CDR2 FYNNEI. This CDR3 spans 14 amino acids. Between the trimmed V and J ends, which lost 6 bases and 0 bases, there was a span of 9 bases. The DNA for the CDR3 is TGTGCCAGCAGCCGGGTTAGCTCCTACAATGAGCAGTTCTTC. Translation gives CASSRVSSYNEQFF.

V and J are TRBV6-6 and TRBJ2-3; 7 bases agree with TRBD1. Looked up from germline, CDR1 is MNHNY and CDR2 is SVGAGI (reference sequence). The junction had 6 bases not matched to a gene; V was cut back by 4 bases and J by 2 bases. This CDR3 comprises 15 residues. The DNA of the CDR3 is TGTGCCAGCAGTTCCGGGACAGCCGACACAGATACGCAGTATTTT. This encodes CASSSGTADTDTQYF.

The chain combines TRBV7-9 with TRBJ1-5, with D possibly TRBD1 on 6 matching bases. Trimming removed 5 bases from V and 1 base from J, with 12 bases in between. The CDR3 covers 15 residues. CDR1 and CDR2 from the germline V gene are SEHNR and FQNEAQ (reference sequence). The CDR3, as DNA: TGTGCCAGCAGCCCTGCGGGGGCCAGCAATCAGCCCCAGCATTTT. The encoded protein is CASSPAGASNQPQHF.

The V gene is TRBV11-3, the J gene TRBJ1-1, with D perhaps matching TRBD1 (5 bases). V lost 6 bases and J 3 bases, leaving 20 bases between the germline ends. Germline assignment: CDR1 SGHNT and CDR2 YENEEA. This CDR3 has 16 residues. The CDR3 coding sequence is TGTGCCAGCAGTTATAGACAGCGCGCCTACTACACTGAAGCTTTCTTT. This translates into CASSYRQRAYYTEAFF.

The CDR3 loop reads CASGFSTESEKLFF. CDR3 DNA sequence: TGTGCTAGTGGTTTTAGTACAGAGAGTGAAAAACTGTTTTTT. The chain has TRBV12-5 and TRBJ1-4, with D hard to call. In germline, CDR1 is LGHNT, CDR2 FRNRAP. The CDR3 runs to 14 residues. Deletions cut 3 bases from V and 7 bases from J, with 12 bases between.

The V call is TRBV19, the J call TRBJ2-7; D is perhaps TRBD1 (5 bases). The CDR3 is 12 amino acids. V shed 7 bases and J shed 2 bases, with 9 bases lying between them. The germline V gene has CDR1 LNHDA and CDR2 SQIVND (reference sequence). CDR3 sequence reads: CASKDRAYEQYF. The CDR3 coding sequence is TGTGCCAGTAAAGACAGAGCCTACGAGCAGTACTTC. The full variable domain, completed using reference TRBV19 and TRBJ2-7, is DGGITQSPKYLFRKEGQNVTLSCEQNLNHDAMYWYRQDPGQGLRLIYYSQIVNDFQKGDIAEGYSVSREKKESFPLTVTSAQKNPTAFYLCASKDRAYEQYFGPGTRLTVT.

The rearrangement joins TRBV6-1 to TRBJ2-5; 10 nucleotides align to TRBD2. In germline, CDR1 is MNHNS, CDR2 SASEGT. With 7 bases clipped from V and 5 bases from J, the junction kept 7 bases outside the gene matches. The CDR3 is 14 amino acids. The CDR3 DNA follows: TGTGCCAGCAACGTAGCGGGAGGCCCTGAGACCCAGTACTTC. Translating gives CASNVAGGPETQYF.

The chain carries TRBV7-9 and TRBJ1-4, with 10 bases that match TRBD1. The V gene's germline CDR1 is SEHNR and CDR2 FQNEAQ (reference sequence). Trimming cost V 5 bases and J 2 bases; bases outside gene matches: 5. The CDR3 is 16 residues long. The CDR3 sequence: CASSPGQGFTNEKLFF. The CDR3 DNA sequence: TGTGCCAGCAGCCCGGGACAGGGGTTTACTAATGAAAAACTGTTTTTT.

The chain employs TRBV30 and TRBJ2-7; tentatively, D is TRBD1 (6 bases). Trimming took off 0 bases at V and 7 bases at J, with 10 bases between the two ends. The germline V gene encodes CDR1 GTSNPN and CDR2 SVGIG (reference sequence). The CDR3 is 12 residues long. The CDR3 DNA sequence: TGTGCCTGGAGTGTACAGGGTGGAGAGCAGTACTTC. Encoded protein: CAWSVQGGEQYF.

The chain is built from TRBV18 and TRBJ1-1, with D tentatively TRBD1 (6 bases). This CDR3 has 15 amino acids. Deletions cut 3 bases from V and 4 bases from J, with 15 bases between. The germline V gene encodes CDR1 KGHSH and CDR2 LQKENI. CDR3 amino acids: CASSPDQGRSTEAFF. In DNA, the CDR3 is TGTGCCAGCTCACCGGATCAGGGGCGATCCACTGAAGCTTTCTTT.

V and J are TRBV6-1 and TRBJ1-4; 7 nucleotides line up with TRBD1. Germline values: CDR1 MNHNS, CDR2 SASEGT. The CDR3 loop spans 13 amino acids. V trimming: 8 bases; J trimming: 12 bases; junction bases outside the gene matches: 12. The CDR3 spells CASRLTGSPQLFF. The DNA of the CDR3 is TGTGCCAGCCGCCTGACAGGGTCTCCTCAACTGTTTTTT.

This clone was detected once. The chain has TRBV5-6 and TRBJ2-7; 7 nucleotides agree with TRBD1. CDR1 SGHDT and CDR2 YYEEEE come from the germline V gene. J was trimmed by 0 bases and V by 2 bases; bases with no gene match: 5. The CDR3 has 15 amino acids. The CDR3 is CASSLRQGVSYEQYF. The CDR3 DNA is TGTGCCAGCAGCTTACGGCAGGGGGTCTCCTACGAGCAGTACTTC.

The chain recombines TRBV6-1 with TRBJ2-7; the D gene is possibly TRBD1 (5 bases). This CDR3 region has 12 residues. Trimming shortened V by 3 bases and J by 6 bases, and 9 bases separated the two germline ends. CDR1 MNHNS and CDR2 SASEGT come from the germline V gene. The CDR3 spells CASSDAGPEQYF. DNA for the CDR3: TGTGCCAGCAGTGATGCAGGGCCCGAGCAGTACTTC.

This clone was observed a few times. The J gene is TRBJ2-5, the V gene TRBV11-2, with 10 bases that match TRBD1. The CDR3 has 14 amino acids. In germline, CDR1 is SGHAT, CDR2 FQNNGV. Trimming cost V 5 bases and J 5 bases; bases outside gene matches: 5. As DNA, the CDR3 is TGTGCCAGCAGCCTCGGGACAGGGGTCGAGACCCAGTACTTC. Translating gives CASSLGTGVETQYF.

The J gene is TRBJ2-5, the V gene TRBV7-2; maybe TRBD2 (6 bases). Germline V gene sequence: CDR1 SGHTA, CDR2 FQGNSA. The V end was cut by 5 bases, the J end by 0 bases, with 16 bases between. The CDR3 runs 16 residues. Here the CDR3 reads CASSPSGLSYQETQYF. The CDR3 nucleotides read TGTGCCAGCAGCCCTTCGGGACTCTCGTACCAAGAGACCCAGTACTTC.

The V and J genes are TRBV25-1 and TRBJ2-3; TRBD2 aligns across 8 bases. The CDR3 has 13 residues. Germline V gene data show CDR1 as MGHDK and CDR2 as SYGVNS. J lost 3 bases, V lost 7 bases, and 3 bases had no gene match. The CDR3 spells CASTRGGTDTQYF. The CDR3 DNA follows: TGTGCCAGCACTCGGGGGGGAACAGATACGCAGTATTTT.

This clone was detected only once. V and J are TRBV5-5 and TRBJ2-5; D unresolved. The germline V gene has CDR1 SGHKS and CDR2 YYEKEE (reference sequence). There are 14 residues in the CDR3. The V and J ends lost 0 bases and 0 bases respectively, with 6 bases between them. The CDR3 coding sequence is TGTGCCAGCAGCTTGGTAACAGACCAAGAGACCCAGTACTTC. Amino acids: CASSLVTDQETQYF.

The CDR3 loop reads CASSLGGVNTEAFF. CDR3 nucleotide sequence: TGTGCCAGCAGCTTGGGGGGGGTGAACACTGAAGCTTTCTTT. V is TRBV5-4 and J is TRBJ1-1, with D possibly matching TRBD1 (5 bases). Trimming cost V 0 bases and J 0 bases, with 6 bases left between them. CDR3 length: 14 amino acids. Germline CDR1 SGHNT, CDR2 YYREEE (reference sequence).

This chain joins TRBV27 and TRBJ1-2, with 9 bases fitting TRBD1. The CDR3 covers 13 residues. V was clipped by 6 bases and J by 6 bases; unmatched bases: 5. The germline V gene has CDR1 MNHEY and CDR2 SMNVEV (reference sequence). The CDR3 is CASRGQGSHGYTF. In DNA, the CDR3 is TGTGCCAGCAGGGGACAGGGAAGTCATGGCTACACCTTC.

This chain links TRBV5-4 with TRBJ1-2; TRBD1 aligns across 9 bases. CDR1 is SGHNT, CDR2 YYREEE, per germline (reference sequence). The CDR3 totals 15 residues. After removal of 4 bases from V and 3 bases from J, the junction contained 7 bases not matched to a gene. As DNA, the CDR3 is TGTGCCAGCAGCCTCCGGGACAGGGCCGACTATGGCTACACCTTC. Its translation: CASSLRDRADYGYTF.

This chain connects TRBV10-3 to TRBJ2-1; TRBD2 matches 7 bases. The CDR3 spans 13 residues. V shed 9 bases and J 7 bases; nucleotides not matched to a gene: 9. The V gene's germline CDR1 is ENHRY and CDR2 SYGVKD. The CDR3 loop is CAIRPGGENEQFF. The DNA for the CDR3 is TGTGCCATTAGGCCGGGGGGAGAAAATGAGCAGTTCTTC.

A word on this clone: At one end, the junction sequence differs from germline, possibly due to a read error. The CDR3 DNA follows: TGTGCCAGTAGAATAGGCGCAGCCAGGTCTCCGGATACGCAGTATTTT. It specifies CASRIGAARSPDTQYF. V usage is TRBV19 and J usage is TRBJ2-3; D is undetermined. CDR1 and CDR2 (germline): LNHDA, SQIVND (reference sequence). The CDR3 runs 16 residues.